One sample yielded the 28 T cell receptor beta chains listed below, sequenced in a study of blood T cell repertoires in COVID-19. Sequencing used immunoSEQ multiplex PCR; TCRdb keeps in-frame clones, though not all of them. The data hold 40,000 to 50,000 clones, with about 81% observed a single time. Source material: peripheral blood. Source of these receptors: a man between 35 and 55 years old with active or convalescent COVID-19.

The chain combines TRBV10-3 with TRBJ2-3; perhaps TRBD2 as D (5 bases). V was trimmed by 10 bases and J by 5 bases, leaving 10 bases between them. Germline loops: CDR1 ENHRY, CDR2 SYGVKD. This CDR3 comprises 11 residues. The CDR3 loop reads CATLEGDTQYF. The CDR3, as DNA: TGTGCCACCCTAGAGGGAGATACGCAGTATTTT.

The chain employs TRBV6-5 and TRBJ2-7; D is possibly TRBD1 (6 bases). From germline, CDR1 is MNHEY and CDR2 SVGAGI. The CDR3 consists of 12 residues. The V end lost 6 bases, the J end lost 2 bases, and 8 bases lay between the germline ends. The CDR3 nucleotides are TGTGCCAGCAGGGACAGAACCTACGAGCAGTACTTC. Translating it yields CASRDRTYEQYF.

The V and J genes are TRBV28 and TRBJ1-6; D may be TRBD1 (5 bases). Trimming cost V 7 bases and J 8 bases, with 12 bases left between them. The germline CDR1 and CDR2 sequences are MDHEN and SYDVKM. This CDR3 comprises 13 residues. The CDR3, as DNA: TGTGCCAGCAATGGGGCTCCCTATTCACCCCTCCACTTT. Protein sequence: CASNGAPYSPLHF.

The V gene is TRBV27, the J gene TRBJ1-1, with 9 bases matching TRBD1. Germline V gene lookup returns CDR1 MNHEY and CDR2 SMNVEV (reference sequence). The junction had 5 bases not matched to a gene; V was cut back by 4 bases and J by 2 bases. The CDR3 covers 15 residues. The CDR3 region has the DNA TGTGCCAGCAGTTGGAAGACAGGGGGAAACACTGAAGCTTTCTTT. Encoded protein: CASSWKTGGNTEAFF.

This chain connects TRBV5-1 to TRBJ2-1, with 10 bases lining up with TRBD1. V shed 2 bases, J shed 7 bases, and the junction held 12 bases outside the gene matches. Per the germline V gene, CDR1 is SGHRS and CDR2 is YFSETQ. The CDR3 spans 17 residues. In DNA, the CDR3 is TGCGCCAGCAGCTTAAATGGCGGACAGGGGGAGTTGAATGAGCAGTTCTTC. Its translation is CASSLNGGQGELNEQFF.

Here the CDR3 DNA reads TGTGCCAGCAGTTTGGAAACCTCTAGCAGGGAGCTGTTTTTT. Protein sequence: CASSLETSSRELFF. The chain couples TRBV6-4 to TRBJ2-2, with a tentative D call TRBD2 (5 bases). Germline V CDR1 and CDR2: MRHNA, SNTAGT. The CDR3 has 14 residues. Between the trimmed V and J ends, which lost 5 bases and 9 bases, there was a span of 16 bases.

This sequence joins TRBV3-1 (or the pseudogene TRBV3-2) and TRBJ2-3; 9 positions match TRBD2. Germline CDR1 LGHDT, CDR2 YNNKEL (reference sequence). This CDR3 is built from 17 residues. The V segment lost 1 base and the J segment 1 base; nucleotides outside the gene matches: 6. The CDR3 coding sequence is TGTGCCAGCAGCCAAGTACCGCGGGAGGGCCGCACAGATACGCAGTATTTT. Protein product: CASSQVPREGRTDTQYF.

The chain joins TRBV27 to TRBJ2-1; 10 bases line up with TRBD2. The CDR3 length is 18 residues. V trimming: 0 bases; J trimming: 8 bases; junction bases outside the gene matches: 13. Germline loops: CDR1 MNHEY, CDR2 SMNVEV (reference sequence). The CDR3 coding sequence is TGTGCCAGCAGTTTATCGTGGCGGTCTAGCGGGAGTATTGATGAGCAGTTCTTC. Protein sequence: CASSLSWRSSGSIDEQFF.

This chain links TRBV6-1 with TRBJ2-1; maybe TRBD1 (6 bases). V was pared by 0 bases and J by 6 bases, with 18 bases between. Germline CDR1 reads MNHNS; CDR2 reads SASEGT. The length of the CDR3 is 17 residues. DNA for the CDR3: TGTGCCAGCAGTGAAGCGGGGAAAACAGGGATGGGCAATGAGCAGTTCTTC. Translation gives CASSEAGKTGMGNEQFF.

The chain employs TRBV5-4 and TRBJ1-1; TRBD1 is a possible D gene (5 bases). The CDR3 has 15 amino acids. Trimming cost V 3 bases and J 0 bases, with 12 bases left between them. Germline V CDR1 and CDR2: SGHNT, YYREEE (reference sequence). DNA of the CDR3: TGTGCCAGCAGCTCTCGAGGACAAGTGAACACTGAAGCTTTCTTT. Amino acids: CASSSRGQVNTEAFF.

This clone was counted only a few times. The chain employs TRBV5-1 and TRBJ2-2; D is possibly TRBD2 (5 bases). Germline CDR1 and CDR2: SGHRS and YFSETQ. This CDR3 spans 17 amino acids. V lost 0 bases to trimming and J lost 4 bases, with 16 bases between them. The DNA of the CDR3 is TGCGCCAGCAGCTTGGGACCCTCGGGGTCCGGCACCGGGGAGCTGTTTTTT. As protein: CASSLGPSGSGTGELFF. The full variable domain, in which reference TRBV5-1 and TRBJ2-2 provide the parts outside the CDR3, is KAGVTQTPRYLIKTRGQQVTLSCSPISGHRSVSWYQQTPGQGLQFLFEYFSETQRNKGNFPGRFSGRQFSNSRSEMNVSTLELGDSALYLCASSLGPSGSGTGELFFGEGSRLTVL.

The chain carries TRBV24-1 and TRBJ1-2; the D is unclear. The CDR3 covers 14 residues. Looked up from germline, CDR1 is KGHDR and CDR2 is SFDVKD. V lost 1 base, J lost 4 bases, and 9 bases lay in between. CDR3 protein: CATSDLTEPYGYTF. DNA for the CDR3: TGTGCCACCAGTGATTTAACAGAACCCTATGGCTACACCTTC.

CDR3: CASSYDRGLQGYTF. Here the CDR3 DNA reads TGTGCCAGCAGTTACGACAGGGGTTTACAAGGCTACACCTTC. The J gene is TRBJ1-2, the V gene TRBV6-2 or TRBV6-3; TRBD1 matches 8 bases. CDR3 length: 14 amino acids. Germline V lookup: CDR1 MNHEY, CDR2 SVGEGT. With 2 bases clipped from V and 8 bases from J, the junction kept 7 bases outside the gene matches.

V usage is TRBV9 and J usage is TRBJ2-3, with 10 bases that match TRBD1. The CDR3 totals 13 residues. Unmatched junction bases numbered 0, after V lost 7 bases and J lost 1 base. Germline V gene data show CDR1 as SGDLS and CDR2 as YYNGEE. This CDR3 is CASGTGGTDTQYF. Here the CDR3 DNA reads TGTGCCAGCGGGACAGGGGGCACAGATACGCAGTATTTT.

The chain employs TRBV29-1 and TRBJ1-2; 8 bases are shared with TRBD1. V lost 7 bases and J lost 8; bases outside the gene matches: 9. Germline V gives CDR1 SQVTM, CDR2 ANQGSEA. The CDR3 has 12 amino acids. The CDR3 protein is CSAEAGGVGYTF. The CDR3 region has the DNA TGCAGCGCAGAGGCAGGGGGCGTCGGCTACACCTTC.

V is TRBV5-8 and J is TRBJ1-6; TRBD1 matches at 7 bases. The CDR3 covers 15 residues. Germline V gene sequence: CDR1 SGHTS, CDR2 YDEGEE. J gave up 9 bases and V 0 bases, and 6 bases lay outside the gene matches. This chain's CDR3 is CASSLEGTVRSPLHF. For the CDR3, the DNA is TGTGCCAGCAGCTTGGAGGGGACAGTACGTTCACCCCTCCACTTT.

CDR3 nucleotides: TGCGCCAGCAGCCCCCAACAGGGGTTGAGGGAAAAACTGTTTTTT. Residues: CASSPQQGLREKLFF. The chain joins TRBV4-1 to TRBJ1-4, with 7 bases that match TRBD1. J was trimmed by 8 bases and V by 4 bases; bases with no gene match: 10. Per the germline V gene, CDR1 is MGHRA and CDR2 is YSYEKL. The length of the CDR3 is 15 residues.

The chain has TRBV9 and TRBJ2-1, with D possibly TRBD1 on 5 matching bases. The CDR3 totals 13 residues. Germline-derived CDR1 and CDR2 are SGDLS and YYNGEE. Deletions cut 3 bases from V and 3 bases from J, with 7 bases between. Written as DNA, the CDR3 is TGTGCCAGCAGCGAGGACAACTACAATGAGCAGTTCTTC. As protein: CASSEDNYNEQFF.

The chain employs TRBV3-1 (or the pseudogene TRBV3-2) and TRBJ2-7; D is ambiguous. This CDR3 is 13 amino acids long. The V and J ends lost 4 bases and 8 bases respectively, with 15 bases between them. CDR1 and CDR2 (germline): LGHDT, YNNKEL (reference sequence). CDR3 in DNA: TGTGCCAGCAGCCCCCCCGAAAAAGCCCAGCAGTACTTC. It yields the protein CASSPPEKAQQYF.

V and J are TRBV6-6 and TRBJ2-5, with TRBD2 identical over 9 bases. The CDR3 length is 16 residues. Looked up from germline, CDR1 is MNHNY and CDR2 is SVGAGI (reference sequence). After removal of 2 bases from V and 5 bases from J, the junction contained 9 bases not matched to a gene. The CDR3 spells CASSYGASGIWETQYF. CDR3 in DNA: TGTGCCAGCAGTTACGGGGCTAGCGGGATTTGGGAGACCCAGTACTTC.

The chain links TRBV18 to TRBJ1-5; D might be TRBD1 (6 bases). This CDR3 is built from 15 residues. The ends were cut back, 2 bases at V and 3 bases at J, with 11 bases in the middle. Germline CDR1 and CDR2: KGHSH and LQKENI. CDR3 coding DNA: TGTGCCAGCTCACCATCAGGGGCTCCCAATCAGCCCCAGCATTTT. Its protein product is CASSPSGAPNQPQHF.

The chain employs TRBV11-3 and TRBJ2-7; a possible D gene is TRBD1 (5 bases). Germline V gives CDR1 SGHNT, CDR2 YENEEA. The V and J ends lost 0 bases and 0 bases respectively, with 12 bases between them. CDR3 size: 16 residues. The CDR3 is CASSLEADTISYEQYF. The DNA of the CDR3 is TGTGCCAGCAGCTTAGAGGCGGACACCATCTCCTACGAGCAGTACTTC.

The chain couples TRBV7-9 to TRBJ1-5, with 10 nucleotides matching TRBD1. The germline V gene encodes CDR1 SEHNR and CDR2 FQNEAQ (reference sequence). After removal of 5 bases from V and 0 bases from J, the junction contained 7 bases not matched to a gene. The CDR3 spans 17 residues. In DNA, the CDR3 is TGTGCCAGCAGCATCGGGACAGGGGACCTTAGCAATCAGCCCCAGCATTTT. Its translation is CASSIGTGDLSNQPQHF. Variable domain in full (rest from reference TRBV7-9 and TRBJ1-5): DTGVSQNPRHKITKRGQNVTFRCDPISEHNRLYWYRQTLGQGPEFLTYFQNEAQLEKSRLLSDRFSAERPKGSFSTLEIQRTEQGDSAMYLCASSIGTGDLSNQPQHFGDGTRLSIL.

V gene TRBV20-1 combines with J gene TRBJ1-2, with a weak D call TRBD1 (5 bases). The V and J ends lost 3 bases and 4 bases respectively, with 15 bases between them. CDR3 size: 14 residues. Germline CDR1 reads DFQATT; CDR2 reads SNEGSKA (reference sequence). The CDR3: CSASGQGSLYGYTF. In nucleotides, the CDR3 is TGCAGTGCTAGTGGGCAGGGCTCACTCTATGGCTACACCTTC.

V is TRBV27 and J is TRBJ1-5; a weak D match, TRBD1 (6 bases). V was cut by 4 bases and J by 0 bases, with 13 bases left in between. This CDR3 region has 16 residues. Germline-derived CDR1 and CDR2 are MNHEY and SMNVEV (reference sequence). The CDR3 DNA reads TGTGCCAGCAGTTCAGGGACACTCATTAGCAATCAGCCCCAGCATTTT. As protein: CASSSGTLISNQPQHF.

V is TRBV5-5 and J is TRBJ2-5; tentatively, D is TRBD2 (5 bases). Germline V gives CDR1 SGHKS, CDR2 YYEKEE (reference sequence). The length of the CDR3 is 14 residues. Trimming pared 3 bases from V and 4 bases from J, leaving 13 bases between. DNA for the CDR3: TGTGCCAGCAGCTCGCCGGACTTCTCAGAGACCCAGTACTTC. It is translated as CASSSPDFSETQYF.

The rearrangement joins TRBV7-2 to TRBJ1-1; 10 bases fit TRBD1. The germline V gene encodes CDR1 SGHTA and CDR2 FQGNSA. V lost 0 bases, J lost 6 bases, and 13 bases stayed unmatched. The CDR3 consists of 18 residues. The CDR3 spells CASSLALLVRDRGAEAFF. The CDR3 nucleotides are TGTGCCAGCAGCTTAGCTCTCCTAGTCCGGGACAGGGGTGCTGAAGCTTTCTTT. Using reference TRBV7-2 and TRBJ1-1 for the parts outside the CDR3, the full variable domain is GAGVSQSPSNKVTEKGKDVELRCDPISGHTALYWYRQSLGQGLEFLIYFQGNSAPDKSGLPSDRFSAERTGGSVSTLTIQRTQQEDSAVYLCASSLALLVRDRGAEAFFGQGTRLTVV.

This clone was detected once. V gene TRBV29-1 combines with J gene TRBJ1-1; D is undetermined. Looked up from germline, CDR1 is SQVTM and CDR2 is ANQGSEA. The CDR3 is made up of 13 amino acids. With 7 bases removed from V and 0 bases from J, the gap between germline ends came to 12 bases. The CDR3 coding sequence is TGCAGCGGTGATCGGTTGATGAACACTGAAGCTTTCTTT. Amino acids: CSGDRLMNTEAFF. The full variable domain, rest sourced from reference TRBV29-1 and TRBJ1-1, is SAVISQKPSRDICQRGTSLTIQCQVDSQVTMMFWYRQQPGQSLTLIATANQGSEATYESGFVIDKFPISRPNLTFSTLTVSNMSPEDSSIYLCSGDRLMNTEAFFGQGTRLTVV.